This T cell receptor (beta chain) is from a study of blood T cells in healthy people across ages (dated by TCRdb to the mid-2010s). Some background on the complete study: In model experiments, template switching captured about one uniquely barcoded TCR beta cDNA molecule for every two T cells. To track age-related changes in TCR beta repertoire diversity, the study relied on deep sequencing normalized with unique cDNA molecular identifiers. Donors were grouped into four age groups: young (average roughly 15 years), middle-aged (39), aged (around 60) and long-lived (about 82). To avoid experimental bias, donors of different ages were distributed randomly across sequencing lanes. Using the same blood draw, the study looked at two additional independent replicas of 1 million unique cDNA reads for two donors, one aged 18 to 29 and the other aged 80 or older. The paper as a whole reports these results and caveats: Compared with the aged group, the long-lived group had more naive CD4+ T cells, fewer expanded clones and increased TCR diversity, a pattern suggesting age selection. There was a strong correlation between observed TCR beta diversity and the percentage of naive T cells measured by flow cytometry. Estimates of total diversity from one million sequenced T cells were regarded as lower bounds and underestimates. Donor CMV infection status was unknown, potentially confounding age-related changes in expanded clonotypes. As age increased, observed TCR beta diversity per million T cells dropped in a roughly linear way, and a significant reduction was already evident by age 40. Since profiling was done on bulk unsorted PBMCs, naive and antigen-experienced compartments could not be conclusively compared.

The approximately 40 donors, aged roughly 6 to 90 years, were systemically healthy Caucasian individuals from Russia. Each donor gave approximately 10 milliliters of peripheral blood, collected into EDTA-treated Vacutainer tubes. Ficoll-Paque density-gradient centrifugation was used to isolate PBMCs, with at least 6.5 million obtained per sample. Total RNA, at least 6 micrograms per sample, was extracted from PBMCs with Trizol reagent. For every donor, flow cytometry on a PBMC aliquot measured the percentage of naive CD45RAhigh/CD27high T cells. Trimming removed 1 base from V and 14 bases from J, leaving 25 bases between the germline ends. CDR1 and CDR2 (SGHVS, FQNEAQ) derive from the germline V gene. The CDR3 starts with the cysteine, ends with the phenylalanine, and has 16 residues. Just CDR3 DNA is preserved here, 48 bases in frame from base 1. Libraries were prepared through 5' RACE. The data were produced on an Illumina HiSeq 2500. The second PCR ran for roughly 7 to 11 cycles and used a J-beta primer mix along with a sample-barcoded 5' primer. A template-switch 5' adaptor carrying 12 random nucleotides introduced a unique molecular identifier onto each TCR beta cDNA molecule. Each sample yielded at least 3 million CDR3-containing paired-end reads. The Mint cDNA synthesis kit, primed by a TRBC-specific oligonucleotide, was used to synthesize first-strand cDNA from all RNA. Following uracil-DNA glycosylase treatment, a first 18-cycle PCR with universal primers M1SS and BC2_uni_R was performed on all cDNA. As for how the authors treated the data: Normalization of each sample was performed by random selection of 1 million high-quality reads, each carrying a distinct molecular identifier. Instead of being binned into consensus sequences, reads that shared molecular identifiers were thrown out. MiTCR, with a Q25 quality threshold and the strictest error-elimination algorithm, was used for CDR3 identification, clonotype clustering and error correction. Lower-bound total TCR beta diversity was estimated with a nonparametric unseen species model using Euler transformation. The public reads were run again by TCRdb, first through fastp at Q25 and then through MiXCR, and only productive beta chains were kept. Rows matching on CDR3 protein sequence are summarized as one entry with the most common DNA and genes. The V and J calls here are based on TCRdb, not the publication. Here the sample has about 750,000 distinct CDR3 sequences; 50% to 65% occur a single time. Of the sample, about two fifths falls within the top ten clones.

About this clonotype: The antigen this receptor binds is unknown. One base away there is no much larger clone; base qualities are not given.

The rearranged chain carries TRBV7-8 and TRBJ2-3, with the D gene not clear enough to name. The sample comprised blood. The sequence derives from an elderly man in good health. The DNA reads TGTGCCAGCAGCTTAGGCGCCATCCCTATACACAGATACGCGTATTTT. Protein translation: CASSLGAIPIHRYAYF.